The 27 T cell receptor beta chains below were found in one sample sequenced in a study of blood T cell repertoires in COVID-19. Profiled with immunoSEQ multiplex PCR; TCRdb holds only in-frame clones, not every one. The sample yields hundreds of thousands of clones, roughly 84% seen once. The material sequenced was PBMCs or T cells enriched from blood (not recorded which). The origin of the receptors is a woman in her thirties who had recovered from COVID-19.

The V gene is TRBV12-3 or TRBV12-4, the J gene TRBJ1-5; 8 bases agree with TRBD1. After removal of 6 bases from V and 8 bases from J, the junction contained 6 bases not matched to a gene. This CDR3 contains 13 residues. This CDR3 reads CASRGTGDEPQHF. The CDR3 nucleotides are TGTGCCAGCAGGGGGACAGGAGATGAGCCCCAGCATTTT.

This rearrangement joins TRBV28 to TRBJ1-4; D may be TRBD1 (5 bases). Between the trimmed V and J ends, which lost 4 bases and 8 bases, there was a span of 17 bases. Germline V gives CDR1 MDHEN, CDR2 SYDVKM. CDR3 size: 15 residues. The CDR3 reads CASSSGGRVWEKLFF. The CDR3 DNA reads TGTGCCAGCAGTTCCGGGGGGAGGGTCTGGGAAAAACTGTTTTTT.

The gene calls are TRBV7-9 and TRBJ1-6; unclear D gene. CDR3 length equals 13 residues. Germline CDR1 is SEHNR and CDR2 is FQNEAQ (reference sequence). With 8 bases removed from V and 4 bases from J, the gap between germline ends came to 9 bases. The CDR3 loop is CASATEYNSPLHF. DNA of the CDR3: TGTGCCAGCGCCACGGAGTATAATTCACCCCTCCACTTT.

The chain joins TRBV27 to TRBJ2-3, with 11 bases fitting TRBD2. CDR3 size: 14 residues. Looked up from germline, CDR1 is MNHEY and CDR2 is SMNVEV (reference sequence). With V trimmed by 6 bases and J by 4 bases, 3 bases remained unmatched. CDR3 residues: CASRRTSGSDTQYF. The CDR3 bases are TGTGCCAGCAGAAGGACTAGCGGGTCAGATACGCAGTATTTT.

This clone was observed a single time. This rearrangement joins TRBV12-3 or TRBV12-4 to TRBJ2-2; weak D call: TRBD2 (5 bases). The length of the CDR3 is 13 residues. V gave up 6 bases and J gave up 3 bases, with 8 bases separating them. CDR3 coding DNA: TGTGCCAGCAGGGAACTAGACACCGGGGAGCTGTTTTTT. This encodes CASRELDTGELFF.

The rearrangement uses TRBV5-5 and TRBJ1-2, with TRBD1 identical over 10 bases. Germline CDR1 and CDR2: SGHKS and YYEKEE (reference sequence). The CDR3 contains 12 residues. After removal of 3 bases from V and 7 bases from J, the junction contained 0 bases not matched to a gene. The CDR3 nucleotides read TGTGCCAGCAGCTGGGACAGGGGTGGCTACACCTTC. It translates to CASSWDRGGYTF.

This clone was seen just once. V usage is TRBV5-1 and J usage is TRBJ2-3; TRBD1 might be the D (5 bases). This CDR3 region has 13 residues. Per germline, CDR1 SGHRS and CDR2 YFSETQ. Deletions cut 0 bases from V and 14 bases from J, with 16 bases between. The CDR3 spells CASSLAQGTLRYF. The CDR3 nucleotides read TGCGCCAGCAGCTTGGCCCAGGGAACTTTGCGGTATTTT.

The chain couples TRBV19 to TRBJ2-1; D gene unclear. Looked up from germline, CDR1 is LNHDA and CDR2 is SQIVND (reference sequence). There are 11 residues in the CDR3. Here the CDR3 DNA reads TGTGCTCTGCACCGGAGCAATGAGCAGTTCTTC. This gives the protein CALHRSNEQFF. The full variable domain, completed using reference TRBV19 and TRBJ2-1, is DGGITQSPKYLFRKEGQNVTLSCEQNLNHDAMYWYRQDPGQGLRLIYYSQIVNDFQKGDIAEGYSVSREKKESFPLTVTSAQKNPTAFYLCALHRSNEQFFGPGTRLTVL.

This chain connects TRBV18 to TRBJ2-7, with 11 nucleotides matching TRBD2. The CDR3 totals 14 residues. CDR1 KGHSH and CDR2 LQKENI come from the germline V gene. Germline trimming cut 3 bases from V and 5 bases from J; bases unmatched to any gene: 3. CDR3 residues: CASSPTSGSNEQYF. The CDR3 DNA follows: TGTGCCAGCTCACCTACTAGCGGGAGCAACGAGCAGTACTTC.

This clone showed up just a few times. The DNA for the CDR3 is TGTGCCATCAGTGACGCAACCGGTTCGGACACTGAAGCTTTCTTT. This codes for CAISDATGSDTEAFF. The chain carries TRBV10-3 and TRBJ1-1; D call uncertain. The CDR3 is 15 residues long. The V end was cut by 3 bases, the J end by 3 bases, with 14 bases between. The germline V gene encodes CDR1 ENHRY and CDR2 SYGVKD.

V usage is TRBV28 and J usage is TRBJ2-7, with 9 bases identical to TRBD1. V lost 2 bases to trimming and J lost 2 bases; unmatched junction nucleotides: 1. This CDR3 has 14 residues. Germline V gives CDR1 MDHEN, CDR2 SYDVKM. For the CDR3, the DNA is TGTGCCAGCAGTTTAACAGGGGGCACCTACGAGCAGTACTTC. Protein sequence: CASSLTGGTYEQYF.

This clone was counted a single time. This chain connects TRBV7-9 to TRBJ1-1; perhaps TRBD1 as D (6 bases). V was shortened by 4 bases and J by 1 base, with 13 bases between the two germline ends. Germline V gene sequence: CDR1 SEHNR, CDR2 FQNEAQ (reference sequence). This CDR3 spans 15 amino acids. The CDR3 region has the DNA TGTGCCAGCAGCTCGTACCGGGACACGAACACTGAAGCTTTCTTT. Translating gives CASSSYRDTNTEAFF.

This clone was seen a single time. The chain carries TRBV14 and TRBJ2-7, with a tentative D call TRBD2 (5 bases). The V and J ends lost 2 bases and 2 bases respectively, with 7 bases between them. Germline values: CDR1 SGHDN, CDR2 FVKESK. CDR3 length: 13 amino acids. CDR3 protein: CASSQRDAYEQYF. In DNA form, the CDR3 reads TGTGCCAGCAGCCAACGGGATGCCTACGAGCAGTACTTC. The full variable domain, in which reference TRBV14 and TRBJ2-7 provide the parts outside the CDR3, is EAGVTQFPSHSVIEKGQTVTLRCDPISGHDNLYWYRRVMGKEIKFLLHFVKESKQDESGMPNNRFLAERTGGTYSTLKVQPAELEDSGVYFCASSQRDAYEQYFGPGTRLTVT.

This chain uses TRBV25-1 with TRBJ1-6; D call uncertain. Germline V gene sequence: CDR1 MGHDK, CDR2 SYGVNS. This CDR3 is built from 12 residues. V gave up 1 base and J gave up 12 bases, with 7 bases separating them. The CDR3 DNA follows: TGTGCCAGCAGTGAATTAGCCCAACCCCTCCACTTT. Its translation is CASSELAQPLHF.

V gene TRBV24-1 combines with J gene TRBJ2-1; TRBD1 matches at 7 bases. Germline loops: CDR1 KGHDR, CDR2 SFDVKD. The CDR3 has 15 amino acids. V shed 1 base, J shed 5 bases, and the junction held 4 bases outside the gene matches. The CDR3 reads CATSDLGTADNEQFF. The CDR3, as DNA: TGTGCCACCAGTGATTTAGGGACAGCCGACAATGAGCAGTTCTTC.

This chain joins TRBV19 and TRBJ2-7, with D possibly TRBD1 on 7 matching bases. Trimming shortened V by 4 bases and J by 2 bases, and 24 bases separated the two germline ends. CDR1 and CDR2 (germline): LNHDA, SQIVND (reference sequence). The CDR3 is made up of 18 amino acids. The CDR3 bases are TGTGCCAGTAGTAGGGAGGTTTCCCCGACAGGGATTACCTACGAGCAGTACTTC. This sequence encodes CASSREVSPTGITYEQYF.

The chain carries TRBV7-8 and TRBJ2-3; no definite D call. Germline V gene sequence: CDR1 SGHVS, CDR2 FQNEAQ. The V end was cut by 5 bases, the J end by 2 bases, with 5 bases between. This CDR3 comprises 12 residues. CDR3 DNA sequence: TGTGCCAGCAGCCCCGTCACAGATACGCAGTATTTT. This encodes CASSPVTDTQYF.

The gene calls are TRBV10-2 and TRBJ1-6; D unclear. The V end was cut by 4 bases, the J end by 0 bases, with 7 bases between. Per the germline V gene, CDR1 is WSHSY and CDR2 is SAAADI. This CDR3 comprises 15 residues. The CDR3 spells CASSVGSSYNSPLHF. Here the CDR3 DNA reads TGCGCCAGCAGTGTGGGGAGCTCCTATAATTCACCCCTCCACTTT.

The CDR3 here is CASSEWRGNTEAFF. Written as DNA, the CDR3 is TGTGCCAGCAGTGAGTGGAGGGGGAACACTGAAGCTTTCTTT. The chain couples TRBV2 to TRBJ1-1; possibly TRBD1 for D (5 bases). The CDR3 is 14 residues long. V lost 3 bases and J 1 base, leaving 9 bases between the germline ends. The germline V gene encodes CDR1 SNHLY and CDR2 FYNNEI.

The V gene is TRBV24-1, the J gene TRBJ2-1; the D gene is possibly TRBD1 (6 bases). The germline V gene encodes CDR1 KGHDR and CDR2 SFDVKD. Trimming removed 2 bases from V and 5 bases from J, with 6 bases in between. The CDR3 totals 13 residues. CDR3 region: CATSDYRDNEQFF. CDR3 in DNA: TGTGCCACCAGTGATTACAGGGACAATGAGCAGTTCTTC.

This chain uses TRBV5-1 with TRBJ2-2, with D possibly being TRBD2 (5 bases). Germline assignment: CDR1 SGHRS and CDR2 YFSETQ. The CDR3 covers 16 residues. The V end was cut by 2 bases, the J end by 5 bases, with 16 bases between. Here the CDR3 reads CASSLSGSEGTGELFF. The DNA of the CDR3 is TGCGCCAGCAGCTTAAGTGGTAGCGAGGGTACCGGGGAGCTGTTTTTT.

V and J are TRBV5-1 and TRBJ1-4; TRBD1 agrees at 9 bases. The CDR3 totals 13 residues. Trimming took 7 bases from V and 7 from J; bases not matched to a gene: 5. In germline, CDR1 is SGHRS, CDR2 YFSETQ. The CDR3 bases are TGCGCCAGCTTCGGGACAGGGTTTGAAAAACTGTTTTTT. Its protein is CASFGTGFEKLFF.

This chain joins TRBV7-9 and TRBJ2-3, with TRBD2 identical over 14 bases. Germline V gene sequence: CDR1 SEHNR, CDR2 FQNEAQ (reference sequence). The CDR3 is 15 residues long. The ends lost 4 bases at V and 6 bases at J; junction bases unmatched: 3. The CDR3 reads CASSSGTSGSDTQYF. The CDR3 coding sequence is TGTGCCAGCAGCTCCGGGACTAGCGGGAGCGATACGCAGTATTTT.

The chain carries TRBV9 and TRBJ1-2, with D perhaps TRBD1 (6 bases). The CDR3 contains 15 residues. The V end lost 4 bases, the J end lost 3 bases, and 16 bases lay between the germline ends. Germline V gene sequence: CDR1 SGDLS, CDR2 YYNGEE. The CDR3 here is CASSHTGSSDYGYTF. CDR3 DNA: TGTGCCAGCAGCCATACAGGGTCTAGTGACTATGGCTACACCTTC.

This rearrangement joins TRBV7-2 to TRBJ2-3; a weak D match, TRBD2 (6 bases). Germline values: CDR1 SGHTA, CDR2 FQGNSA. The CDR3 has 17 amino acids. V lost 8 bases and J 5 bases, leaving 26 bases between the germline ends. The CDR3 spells CASFLDRGSLPQDTQYF. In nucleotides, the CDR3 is TGTGCCAGCTTTCTAGATCGGGGGTCTCTCCCCCAAGATACGCAGTATTTT.

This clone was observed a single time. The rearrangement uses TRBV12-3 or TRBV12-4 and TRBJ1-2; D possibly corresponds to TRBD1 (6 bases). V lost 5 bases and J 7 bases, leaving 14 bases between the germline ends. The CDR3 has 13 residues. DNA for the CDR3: TGTGCCAGCAGTCTCTCCGGGACATTTGGCTACACCTTC. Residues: CASSLSGTFGYTF.

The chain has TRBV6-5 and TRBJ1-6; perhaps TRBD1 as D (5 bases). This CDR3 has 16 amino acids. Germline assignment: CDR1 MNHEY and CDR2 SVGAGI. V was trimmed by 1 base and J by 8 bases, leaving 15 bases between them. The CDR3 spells CASSYLVRQQDSPLHF. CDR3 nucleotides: TGTGCCAGCAGTTACTTAGTCAGACAGCAGGATTCACCCCTCCACTTT.